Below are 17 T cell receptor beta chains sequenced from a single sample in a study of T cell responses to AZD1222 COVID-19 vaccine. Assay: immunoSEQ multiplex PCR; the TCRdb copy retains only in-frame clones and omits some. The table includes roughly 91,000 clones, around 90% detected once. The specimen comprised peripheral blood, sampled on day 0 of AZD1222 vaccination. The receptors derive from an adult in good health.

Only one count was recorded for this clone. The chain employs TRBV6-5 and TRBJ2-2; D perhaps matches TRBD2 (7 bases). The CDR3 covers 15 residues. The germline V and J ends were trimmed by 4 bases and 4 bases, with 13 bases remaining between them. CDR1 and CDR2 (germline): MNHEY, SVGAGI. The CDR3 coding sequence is TGTGCCAGCAGTTTAGTCCGGGGGGCCACCGGGGAGCTGTTTTTT. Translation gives CASSLVRGATGELFF.

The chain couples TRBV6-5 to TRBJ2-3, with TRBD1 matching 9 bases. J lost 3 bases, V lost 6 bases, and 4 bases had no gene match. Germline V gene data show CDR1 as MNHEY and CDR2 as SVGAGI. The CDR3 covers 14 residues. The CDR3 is CASSPQGATDTQYF. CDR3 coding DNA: TGTGCCAGCAGCCCACAGGGGGCAACAGATACGCAGTATTTT.

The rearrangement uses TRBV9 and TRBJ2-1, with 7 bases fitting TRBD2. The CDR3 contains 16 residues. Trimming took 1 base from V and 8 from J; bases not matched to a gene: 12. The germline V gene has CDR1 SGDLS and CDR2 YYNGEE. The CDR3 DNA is TGTGCCAGCAGCGTACAAGCGGGGACTGGCCCAGATGAGCAGTTCTTC. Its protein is CASSVQAGTGPDEQFF.

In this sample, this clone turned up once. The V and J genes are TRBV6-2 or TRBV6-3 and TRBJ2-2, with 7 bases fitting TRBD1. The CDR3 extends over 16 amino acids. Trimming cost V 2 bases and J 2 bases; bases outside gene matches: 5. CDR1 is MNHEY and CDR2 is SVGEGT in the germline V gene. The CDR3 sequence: CASSYTRTGNTGELFF. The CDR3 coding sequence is TGTGCCAGCAGTTACACGCGGACAGGAAACACCGGGGAGCTGTTTTTT.

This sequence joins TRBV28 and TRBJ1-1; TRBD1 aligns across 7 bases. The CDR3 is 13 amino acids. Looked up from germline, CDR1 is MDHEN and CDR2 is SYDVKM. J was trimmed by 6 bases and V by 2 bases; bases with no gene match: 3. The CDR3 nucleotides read TGTGCCAGCAGTTTACAGGGGGGGTCTGAAGCTTTCTTT. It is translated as CASSLQGGSEAFF. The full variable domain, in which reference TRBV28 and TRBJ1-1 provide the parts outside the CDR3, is DVKVTQSSRYLVKRTGEKVFLECVQDMDHENMFWYRQDPGLGLRLIYFSYDVKMKEKGDIPEGYSVSREKKERFSLILESASTNQTSMYLCASSLQGGSEAFFGQGTRLTVV.

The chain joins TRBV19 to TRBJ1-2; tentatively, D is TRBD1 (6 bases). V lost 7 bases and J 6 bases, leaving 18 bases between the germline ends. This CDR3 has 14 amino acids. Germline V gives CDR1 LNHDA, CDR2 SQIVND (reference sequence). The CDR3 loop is CASNSQGIINGYTF. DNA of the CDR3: TGTGCCAGTAATTCACAGGGAATCATAAATGGCTACACCTTC. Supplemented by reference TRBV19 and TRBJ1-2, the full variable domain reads DGGITQSPKYLFRKEGQNVTLSCEQNLNHDAMYWYRQDPGQGLRLIYYSQIVNDFQKGDIAEGYSVSREKKESFPLTVTSAQKNPTAFYLCASNSQGIINGYTFGSGTRLTVV.

The CDR3 sequence: CASSLGGQGRNEQFF. CDR3 coding DNA: TGTGCCAGCAGCTTAGGCGGGCAGGGGAGGAATGAGCAGTTCTTC. The V call is TRBV11-1, the J call TRBJ2-1; D may match TRBD1 or TRBD2 (6 bases each). This CDR3 is 15 amino acids long. Between the trimmed V and J ends, which lost 1 base and 7 bases, there was a span of 14 bases. Germline V gene lookup returns CDR1 SGHAT and CDR2 FQDESV (reference sequence).

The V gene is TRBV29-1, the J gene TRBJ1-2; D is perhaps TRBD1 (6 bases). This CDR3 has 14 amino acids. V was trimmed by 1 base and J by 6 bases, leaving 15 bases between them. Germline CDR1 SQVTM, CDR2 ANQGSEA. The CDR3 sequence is CSVEGYRESDGYTF. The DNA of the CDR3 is TGCAGCGTTGAAGGGTACAGGGAGTCGGATGGCTACACCTTC.

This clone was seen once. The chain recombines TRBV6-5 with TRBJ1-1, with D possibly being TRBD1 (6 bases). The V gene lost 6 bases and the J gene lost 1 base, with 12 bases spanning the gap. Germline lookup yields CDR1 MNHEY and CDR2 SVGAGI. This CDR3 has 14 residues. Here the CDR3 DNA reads TGTGCCAGCAGACTACAGGGAGGGAACACTGAAGCTTTCTTT. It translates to CASRLQGGNTEAFF.

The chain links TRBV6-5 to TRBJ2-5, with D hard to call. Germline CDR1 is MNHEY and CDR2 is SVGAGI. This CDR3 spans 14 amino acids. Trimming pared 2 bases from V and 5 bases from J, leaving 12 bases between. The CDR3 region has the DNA TGTGCCAGCAGTTACGAGCCCCGCTGGGAGACCCAGTACTTC. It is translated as CASSYEPRWETQYF.

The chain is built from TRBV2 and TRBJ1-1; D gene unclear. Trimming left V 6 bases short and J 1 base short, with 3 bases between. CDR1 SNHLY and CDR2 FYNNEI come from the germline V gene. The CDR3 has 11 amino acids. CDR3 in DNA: TGTGCCAGCAGCGAGAACACTGAAGCTTTCTTT. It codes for CASSENTEAFF.

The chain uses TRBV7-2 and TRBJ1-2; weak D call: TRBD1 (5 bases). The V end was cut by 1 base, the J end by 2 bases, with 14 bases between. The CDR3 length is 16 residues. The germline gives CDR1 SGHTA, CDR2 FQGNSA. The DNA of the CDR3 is TGTGCCAGCAGCTTAGGGGGGACCGGGGGGAACTATGGCTACACCTTC. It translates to CASSLGGTGGNYGYTF.

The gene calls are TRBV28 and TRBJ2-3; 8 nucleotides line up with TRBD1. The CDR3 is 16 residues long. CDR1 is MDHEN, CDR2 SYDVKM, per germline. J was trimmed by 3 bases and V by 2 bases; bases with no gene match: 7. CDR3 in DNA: TGTGCCAGCAGTTTACCTCAAAGGACAGGGACAGATACGCAGTATTTT. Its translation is CASSLPQRTGTDTQYF.

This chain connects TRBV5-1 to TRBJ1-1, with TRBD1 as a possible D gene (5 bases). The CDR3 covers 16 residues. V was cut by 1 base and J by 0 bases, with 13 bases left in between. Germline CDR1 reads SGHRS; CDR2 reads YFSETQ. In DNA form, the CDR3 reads TGCGCCAGCAGCTTGTTGAGGGGCACACTGAACACTGAAGCTTTCTTT. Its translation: CASSLLRGTLNTEAFF. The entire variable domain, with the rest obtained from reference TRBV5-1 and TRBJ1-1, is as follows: KAGVTQTPRYLIKTRGQQVTLSCSPISGHRSVSWYQQTPGQGLQFLFEYFSETQRNKGNFPGRFSGRQFSNSRSEMNVSTLELGDSALYLCASSLLRGTLNTEAFFGQGTRLTVV.

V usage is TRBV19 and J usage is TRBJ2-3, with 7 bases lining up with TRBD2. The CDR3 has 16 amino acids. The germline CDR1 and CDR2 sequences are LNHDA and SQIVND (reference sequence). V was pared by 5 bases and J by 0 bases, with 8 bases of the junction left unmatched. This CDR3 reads CASSERSGPSTDTQYF. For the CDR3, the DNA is TGTGCCAGTAGTGAGCGTAGCGGGCCTAGCACAGATACGCAGTATTTT.

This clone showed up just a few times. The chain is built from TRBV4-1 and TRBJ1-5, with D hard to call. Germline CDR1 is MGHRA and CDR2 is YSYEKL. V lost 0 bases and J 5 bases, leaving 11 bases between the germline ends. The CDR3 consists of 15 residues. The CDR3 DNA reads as TGCGCCAGCAGCCAAGATCCTGTATCGGATCAGCCCCAGCATTTT. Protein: CASSQDPVSDQPQHF.

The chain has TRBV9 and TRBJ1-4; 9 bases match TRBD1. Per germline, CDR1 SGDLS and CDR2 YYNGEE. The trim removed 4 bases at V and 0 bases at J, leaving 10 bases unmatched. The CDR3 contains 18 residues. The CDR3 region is CASSLLGTGIATNEKLFF. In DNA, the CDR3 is TGTGCCAGCAGCCTCCTCGGGACAGGGATTGCAACTAATGAAAAACTGTTTTTT.